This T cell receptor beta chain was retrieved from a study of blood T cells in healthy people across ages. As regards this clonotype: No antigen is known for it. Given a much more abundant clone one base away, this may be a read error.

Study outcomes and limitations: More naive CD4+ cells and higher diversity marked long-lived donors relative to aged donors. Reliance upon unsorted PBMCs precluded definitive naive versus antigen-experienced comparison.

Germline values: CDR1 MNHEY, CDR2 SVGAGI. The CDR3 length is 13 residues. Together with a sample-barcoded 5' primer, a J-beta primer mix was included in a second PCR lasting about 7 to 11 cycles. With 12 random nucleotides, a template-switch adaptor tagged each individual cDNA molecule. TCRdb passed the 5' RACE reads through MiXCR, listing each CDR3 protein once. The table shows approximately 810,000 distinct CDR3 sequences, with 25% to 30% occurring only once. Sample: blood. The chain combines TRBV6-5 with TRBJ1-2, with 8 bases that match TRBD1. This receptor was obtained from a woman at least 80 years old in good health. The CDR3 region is CASGRQGNCGYTF. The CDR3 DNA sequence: TGTGCCAGCGGACGACAGGGGAACTGTGGCTACACCTTC.